This T cell receptor beta chain was identified during a study of cytomegalovirus exposure and HLA in healthy donors. The CDR3 spans 12 residues. V was pared by 3 bases and J by 11 bases, with 6 bases of the junction left unmatched. Germline values: CDR1 SEHNR, CDR2 FQNEAQ (reference sequence). This clone was counted a few times. Its antigen is unknown. PCR amplification relied on 60 Vbeta primers (plus 13 Jbeta primers). Sequenced by immunoSEQ multiplex PCR; TCRdb stores in-frame clones only, minus some. Altogether around 130,000 clones are present, about 66% being singletons, with the ten largest covering around 1.9%. Study-wide findings and caveats: Among the sequence variants, a highly shared cluster was likely an artifact of sequencing. Earlier results showed most TCR beta V segments being productive about 87% or about 30% of the time. Some TCR beta chains (around 160 of them) were listed as cytomegalovirus-associated.

The sequence came from a male donor in good health and CMV-seronegative. The genes are TRBV7-9 and TRBJ1-1; 7 bases align to TRBD1. Specimen: PBMCs. This CDR3 is CASSFPDRDAFF. CDR3 in DNA: TGTGCCAGCAGCTTCCCCGACAGGGACGCTTTCTTT.